Shown below are 22 T cell receptor beta chains from a single sample sequenced in a study of blood T cell repertoires in COVID-19. The method was immunoSEQ multiplex PCR; TCRdb's version includes in-frame clones alone and lacks a portion of them. In the table there are some 190,000 clones, 80% to 90% of which are singletons. Sequencing was carried out using PBMCs or T cells enriched from blood (not recorded which). These receptors were taken from a woman in her forties with acute COVID-19.

CDR3 DNA: TGTGCCAGCAGCTTAGCGCGAGTAGCGGGAGCCCACGAGCAGTACTTC. Protein: CASSLARVAGAHEQYF. The chain uses TRBV7-8 and TRBJ2-7, with 9 bases aligning to TRBD2. Germline CDR1 reads SGHVS; CDR2 reads FQNEAQ. Unmatched junction bases numbered 8, after V lost 0 bases and J lost 5 bases. The CDR3 contains 16 residues.

This rearrangement joins TRBV3-1 (or the pseudogene TRBV3-2) to TRBJ2-3; no firm D call. There are 12 residues in the CDR3. V was clipped by 4 bases and J by 8 bases, with 10 bases between them. The germline CDR1 and CDR2 sequences are LGHDT and YNNKEL (reference sequence). The CDR3 nucleotides read TGTGCCAGCAGCCCCGGTCTTGGTACGCAGTATTTT. Translation gives CASSPGLGTQYF.

The gene calls are TRBV11-2 and TRBJ1-2; D gene unclear. This CDR3 spans 11 amino acids. Germline V gives CDR1 SGHAT, CDR2 FQNNGV. V lost 1 base and J 12 bases, leaving 9 bases between the germline ends. The CDR3 nucleotides are TGTGCCAGCAGCTTAGGACTGGCACACACCTTC. It specifies CASSLGLAHTF.

This chain connects TRBV6-6 to TRBJ2-2; possible D gene TRBD2, 6 bases. The germline V gene encodes CDR1 MNHNY and CDR2 SVGAGI (reference sequence). The CDR3 runs to 14 residues. V lost 0 bases and J lost 7, with 9 bases in between. The CDR3 spells CASSYSPEGGELFF. In nucleotides, the CDR3 is TGTGCCAGCAGTTACTCGCCGGAGGGCGGGGAGCTGTTTTTT.

CDR3 region: CASSYGGTAYGYTF. The DNA of the CDR3 is TGTGCCAGCAGTTACGGGGGGACAGCCTATGGCTACACCTTC. This chain joins TRBV6-5 and TRBJ1-2, with 7 bases fitting TRBD1. CDR1 MNHEY and CDR2 SVGAGI come from the germline V gene. The ends lost 2 bases at V and 4 bases at J; junction bases unmatched: 4. The length of the CDR3 is 14 residues.

The chain couples TRBV19 to TRBJ1-1; D is uncertain. Trimming took off 7 bases at V and 5 bases at J, with 26 bases between the two ends. CDR1 is LNHDA, CDR2 SQIVND, per germline (reference sequence). The CDR3 runs 17 residues. In nucleotides, the CDR3 is TGTGCCAGTACCAACCCGACGAAGGACCTTAGGAGGACTGAAGCTTTCTTT. This sequence encodes CASTNPTKDLRRTEAFF.

V usage is TRBV2 and J usage is TRBJ1-3; D ambiguous. This CDR3 spans 14 amino acids. Germline loops: CDR1 SNHLY, CDR2 FYNNEI. The V and J ends lost 4 bases and 0 bases respectively, with 7 bases between them. CDR3 coding DNA: TGTGCCAGCAGTGGGCACAGCTCTGGAAACACCATATATTTT. This translates into CASSGHSSGNTIYF.

In DNA, the CDR3 is TGTGCCAGCAGTGAAGACGGACAGGGGTGGAGAGATACGCAGTATTTT. It codes for CASSEDGQGWRDTQYF. This chain links TRBV6-1 with TRBJ2-3; 9 bases line up with TRBD1. The CDR3 length is 16 residues. Germline V gives CDR1 MNHNS, CDR2 SASEGT. Trimming removed 1 base from V and 5 bases from J; junction bases left unmatched: 7.

This chain links TRBV9 with TRBJ2-7; 7 bases map to TRBD1. Trimming cost V 0 bases and J 2 bases; bases outside gene matches: 8. CDR1 and CDR2 (germline): SGDLS, YYNGEE. This CDR3 region has 16 residues. This CDR3 reads CASSVDGTAFTYEQYF. As DNA, the CDR3 is TGTGCCAGCAGCGTAGATGGGACAGCCTTCACCTACGAGCAGTACTTC.

This chain joins TRBV11-1 and TRBJ1-1; TRBD1 matches 7 bases. V lost 5 bases, J lost 2 bases, and 8 bases stayed unmatched. Germline-derived CDR1 and CDR2 are SGHAT and FQDESV (reference sequence). CDR3 length: 15 residues. The DNA of the CDR3 is TGTGCCAGCAGCGCGACCGGGACAGCTAACACTGAAGCTTTCTTT. It is translated as CASSATGTANTEAFF.

V gene TRBV28 combines with J gene TRBJ2-7, with D possibly being TRBD1 (5 bases). The germline gives CDR1 MDHEN, CDR2 SYDVKM. The CDR3 has 15 residues. The V end was cut by 7 bases, the J end by 4 bases, with 20 bases between. CDR3 in amino acids: CASTPDQGWFYEQYF. The DNA of the CDR3 is TGTGCCAGCACCCCAGACCAGGGATGGTTTTACGAGCAGTACTTC.

The CDR3 sequence is CASSNDRGRNEKLFF. In nucleotides, the CDR3 is TGTGCCAGTAGTAACGACAGGGGGCGGAATGAAAAACTGTTTTTT. This rearrangement joins TRBV19 to TRBJ1-4; 10 positions match TRBD1. Trimming cost V 4 bases and J 5 bases; bases outside gene matches: 4. The CDR3 spans 15 residues. Germline CDR1 is LNHDA and CDR2 is SQIVND (reference sequence).

The rearrangement links TRBV27 to TRBJ2-7; tentatively, D is TRBD1 (6 bases). CDR1 and CDR2 (germline): MNHEY, SMNVEV (reference sequence). V lost 3 bases and J lost 2, with 14 bases in between. The CDR3 has 15 residues. The CDR3 DNA reads TGTGCCAGCAGTTTTGGGGCAGGGGTTACCTACGAGCAGTACTTC. Translation gives CASSFGAGVTYEQYF.

This clone was observed a handful of times. The chain links TRBV5-5 to TRBJ1-5; D gene unclear. The ends were cut back, 0 bases at V and 0 bases at J, with 13 bases in the middle. Germline CDR1 is SGHKS and CDR2 is YYEKEE (reference sequence). The CDR3 is made up of 17 amino acids. The CDR3 loop reads CASSLGLPLYSNQPQHF. CDR3 bases: TGTGCCAGCAGCTTGGGATTACCACTCTATAGCAATCAGCCCCAGCATTTT.

CDR3 DNA: TGTGCCAGCAGCGGTTGGAACACTGAAGCTTTCTTT. Its protein is CASSGWNTEAFF. The J gene is TRBJ1-1, the V gene TRBV6-5; D is uncertain. The germline V gene has CDR1 MNHEY and CDR2 SVGAGI. V was trimmed by 6 bases and J by 1 base, leaving 6 bases between them. The CDR3 has 12 residues.

The rearrangement uses TRBV7-2 and TRBJ2-3, with TRBD2 matching 7 bases. Germline CDR1 is SGHTA and CDR2 is FQGNSA. CDR3 length: 15 residues. Trimming took 5 bases from V and 2 from J; bases not matched to a gene: 7. The CDR3 DNA follows: TGTGCCAGCAGCCGGGACTATTCCTTCACAGATACGCAGTATTTT. It specifies CASSRDYSFTDTQYF.

The chain joins TRBV7-9 to TRBJ2-7; tentatively, D is TRBD2 (5 bases). Trimming took off 8 bases at V and 2 bases at J, with 13 bases between the two ends. This CDR3 is 13 amino acids long. The germline V gene has CDR1 SEHNR and CDR2 FQNEAQ (reference sequence). CDR3 protein: CASGSRTTYEQYF. In DNA form, the CDR3 reads TGTGCCAGCGGGAGTCGGACCACCTACGAGCAGTACTTC.

V usage is TRBV27 and J usage is TRBJ2-5, with D possibly matching TRBD2 (6 bases). Germline values: CDR1 MNHEY, CDR2 SMNVEV (reference sequence). This CDR3 has 15 amino acids. V was trimmed by 1 base and J by 0 bases, leaving 9 bases between them. The CDR3 sequence: CASSLYREYQETQYF. CDR3 DNA: TGTGCCAGCAGTTTATACCGGGAGTACCAAGAGACCCAGTACTTC.

The chain employs TRBV6-2 or TRBV6-3 and TRBJ2-3, with TRBD2 as a possible D gene (5 bases). The CDR3 contains 16 residues. V was trimmed by 2 bases and J by 1 base, leaving 13 bases between them. Germline CDR1 MNHEY, CDR2 SVGEGT. The CDR3 loop is CASSYLEAGRTDTQYF. The CDR3, as DNA: TGTGCCAGCAGTTACCTCGAGGCGGGCCGCACAGATACGCAGTATTTT.

The V call is TRBV19, the J call TRBJ2-1, with TRBD1 matching over 7 bases. CDR3 size: 16 residues. Losses at the gene ends were 6 bases for V and 3 bases for J; bases not matched to a gene: 11. Germline CDR1 and CDR2: LNHDA and SQIVND (reference sequence). This chain's CDR3 is CASRQATGDIYNEQFF. The CDR3 DNA sequence: TGTGCCAGTAGACAAGCCACAGGGGACATCTACAATGAGCAGTTCTTC. The full variable domain, with the rest looked up from reference TRBV19 and TRBJ2-1, is DGGITQSPKYLFRKEGQNVTLSCEQNLNHDAMYWYRQDPGQGLRLIYYSQIVNDFQKGDIAEGYSVSREKKESFPLTVTSAQKNPTAFYLCASRQATGDIYNEQFFGPGTRLTVL.

The chain is built from TRBV2 and TRBJ1-2; the match to TRBD1 covers 7 bases. The length of the CDR3 is 13 residues. The germline V gene has CDR1 SNHLY and CDR2 FYNNEI. V shed 1 base, J shed 5 bases, and the junction held 1 base outside the gene matches. The CDR3 reads CASSEDRGYGYTF. The CDR3 DNA is TGTGCCAGCAGTGAAGACAGGGGATATGGCTACACCTTC.

This chain links TRBV6-4 with TRBJ2-5; no clear D. The CDR3 has 16 residues. V lost 2 bases and J 2 bases, leaving 15 bases between the germline ends. Germline CDR1 MRHNA, CDR2 SNTAGT. CDR3: CASSDPFKRRQETQYF. For the CDR3, the DNA is TGTGCCAGCAGTGACCCGTTCAAGCGTCGGCAAGAGACCCAGTACTTC.